This TCR beta chain is from a study of blood T cell repertoires in COVID-19. Across the whole study: There were acute and convalescent COVID-19 samples, and they came from the United States, Italy and Spain. Sample material is recorded as cDNA or gDNA derived from T cells, B-cell-depleted T cells, or PBMCs.

This table comes from immunoSEQ multiplex PCR, and its TCRdb copy is limited to in-frame clones, with some not included. The sample includes 250,000 to 300,000 clones, around 84% of them seen just once. Participant reports of clinical history set cohort assignment. In Cohort 3, a recovered donor had either two negative PCRs, clearance, or symptom resolution. The trim removed 5 bases at V and 10 bases at J, leaving 11 bases unmatched. CDR1 and CDR2 (germline): SGHVS, FQNEAQ. This CDR3 region has 16 residues. J is TRBJ1-6 and V is TRBV7-8; TRBD1 aligns across 10 bases. Sequenced material: PBMCs or T cells enriched from blood (not recorded which). This clonotype was obtained from a man between 18 and 35 years old who had recovered from COVID-19. The DNA for the CDR3 is TGTGCCAGCAGCCCCAGACCCGGGACAGGGGAATCACCCCTCCACTTT. This sequence encodes CASSPRPGTGESPLHF.